This T cell receptor beta chain appears in the sequencing data of a study of cytomegalovirus exposure and HLA in healthy donors. Details on this clone: Its target is unknown.

The PCR used 60 Vbeta and 13 Jbeta primers. Measured with immunoSEQ multiplex PCR; TCRdb has only the in-frame clones, and not every one. The sample shows around 110,000 clones, around 80% of them seen only once. Regarding the study as a whole: Presence/absence analyses assumed roughly uniform sequencing depth across donors. Whilst most TCR sequences proved rare, a subset of public TCRs occurred across many donors.

Sequencing used PBMCs. The clonotype was recovered from a woman aged 45-59 years in good health and CMV-seropositive.

The CDR3 protein is CASSLQRKGEGMPYEQYF. As DNA, the CDR3 is TGTGCCAGCAGTTTACAGAGAAAGGGGGAGGGAATGCCCTACGAGCAGTACTTC. The J gene is TRBJ2-7, the V gene TRBV27; tentatively, D is TRBD2 (7 bases). Trimming left V 2 bases short and J 2 bases short, with 22 bases between. CDR1 is MNHEY, CDR2 SMNVEV, per germline (reference sequence). The CDR3 contains 18 residues.